These 22 T cell receptor beta chains were sequenced from one sample in a study of CD8+ T cells in alopecia areata. RNA extraction was followed by reverse transcription into cDNA, which acted as the sequencing template. Some clones are missing from TCRdb's copy, which holds only in-frame ones; the method was immunoSEQ multiplex PCR. The sample yields 150,000 to 200,000 clones, about 54% seen once. Sequencing was performed on CD4+ T cells sorted from blood. The source of these receptors is a human donor in good health.

In DNA, the CDR3 is TGTGCCACCAGCAGAGCCGGGGGCGCATATGGCAATGAGCAGTTCTTC. This encodes CATSRAGGAYGNEQFF. The chain joins TRBV15 to TRBJ2-1; D may match TRBD1 or TRBD2 (6 bases each). In germline, CDR1 is LNHNV, CDR2 YYDKDF (reference sequence). The CDR3 runs to 16 residues. V lost 1 base and J 6 bases, leaving 16 bases between the germline ends.

The chain links TRBV9 to TRBJ2-6; D remains unclear. Per germline, CDR1 SGDLS and CDR2 YYNGEE. V lost 1 base, J lost 4 bases, and 6 bases lay in between. The CDR3 runs 14 residues. The CDR3 bases are TGTGCCAGCAGCGTAAGGGTGGGGGCCAACGTCCTGACTTTC. This gives the protein CASSVRVGANVLTF.

V gene TRBV11-2 combines with J gene TRBJ2-4; tentative D call: TRBD2 (5 bases). This CDR3 is 14 amino acids long. With 3 bases removed from V and 8 bases from J, the gap between germline ends came to 14 bases. The germline CDR1 and CDR2 sequences are SGHAT and FQNNGV. The CDR3 here is CASSLGGLPYIQYF. The CDR3 region has the DNA TGTGCCAGCAGCTTGGGCGGACTTCCTTACATTCAGTACTTC.

This clone was found a few times. CDR3 in DNA: TGTGCCAGCAGTTCCCCCCTAGCTAGCGACCGGTACGAGCAGTACTTC. Residues: CASSSPLASDRYEQYF. The V call is TRBV27, the J call TRBJ2-7; D might be TRBD2 (6 bases). V gave up 4 bases and J gave up 4 bases, with 20 bases separating them. This CDR3 is built from 16 residues. The germline CDR1 and CDR2 sequences are MNHEY and SMNVEV (reference sequence).

V usage is TRBV18 and J usage is TRBJ2-3, with D hard to call. V was shortened by 0 bases and J by 4 bases, with 2 bases between the two germline ends. CDR1 and CDR2 from the germline V gene are KGHSH and LQKENI. CDR3 length equals 12 residues. The CDR3 sequence: CASSPPADTQYF. The CDR3 DNA sequence: TGTGCCAGCTCACCACCGGCAGATACGCAGTATTTT.

V usage is TRBV30 and J usage is TRBJ1-2; D gene unclear. Deletions cut 7 bases from V and 2 bases from J, with 11 bases between. There are 12 residues in the CDR3. CDR1 is GTSNPN, CDR2 SVGIG, per germline (reference sequence). The CDR3 DNA sequence: TGTGCCTCTAAAACAGTCAACTATGGCTACACCTTC. Its protein product is CASKTVNYGYTF. Full variable domain (missing parts from reference TRBV30 and TRBJ1-2): SQTIHQWPATLVQPVGSPLSLECTVEGTSNPNLYWYRQAAGRGLQLLFYSVGIGQISSEVPQNLSASRPQDRQFILSSKKLLLSDSGFYLCASKTVNYGYTFGSGTRLTVV.

The chain is built from TRBV4-1 and TRBJ1-2, with D tentatively TRBD1 (5 bases). The CDR3 is 18 residues long. Germline V CDR1 and CDR2: MGHRA, YSYEKL. Trimming took off 0 bases at V and 3 bases at J, with 20 bases between the two ends. CDR3 sequence (DNA): TGCGCCAGCAGCCAAGATTTAAGGGGAGTAGGGCTAGACTATGGCTACACCTTC. Its translation: CASSQDLRGVGLDYGYTF.

The chain is built from TRBV23-1 and TRBJ2-7, with a weak D call TRBD1 (5 bases). Being an ORF, TRBV23-1 has a function that is uncertain. The CDR3 length is 12 residues. Trimming stripped 6 bases from V and 2 bases from J, with 8 bases between. Here the CDR3 reads CASSPRAYEQYF. The CDR3 DNA is TGCGCCAGCAGCCCCAGGGCCTACGAGCAGTACTTC.

The sample holds a few counts of this clone. The chain employs TRBV19 and TRBJ2-1, with D possibly matching TRBD2 (5 bases). This CDR3 is 13 amino acids long. From germline, CDR1 is LNHDA and CDR2 SQIVND (reference sequence). V lost 10 bases and J lost 7, with 17 bases in between. Here the CDR3 DNA reads TGTGCCACCTCACCTCGGGGTCCAAATGAGCAGTTCTTC. It specifies CATSPRGPNEQFF.

This chain connects TRBV28 to TRBJ2-7, with D unresolved. CDR3 size: 14 residues. Germline V gene lookup returns CDR1 MDHEN and CDR2 SYDVKM. Trimming stripped 4 bases from V and 1 base from J, with 11 bases between. The CDR3 here is CASSSGLSSYEQYF. CDR3 bases: TGTGCCAGCAGTTCGGGCCTTTCTTCCTACGAGCAGTACTTC.

The chain is built from TRBV2 and TRBJ1-5; a possible D gene is TRBD1 (6 bases). The CDR3 is made up of 14 amino acids. CDR1 is SNHLY and CDR2 is FYNNEI in the germline V gene. Trimming removed 6 bases from V and 3 bases from J, with 12 bases in between. CDR3 amino acids: CASRLGQHNQPQHF. In DNA form, the CDR3 reads TGTGCCAGCAGACTCGGACAGCACAATCAGCCCCAGCATTTT. Complete variable domain (other parts from reference TRBV2 and TRBJ1-5): EPEVTQTPSHQVTQMGQEVILRCVPISNHLYFYWYRQILGQKVEFLVSFYNNEISEKSEIFDDQFSVERPDGSNFTLKIRSTKLEDSAMYFCASRLGQHNQPQHFGDGTRLSIL.

In this sample, this clone turned up a few times. The chain combines TRBV9 with TRBJ2-6, with D perhaps TRBD1 (5 bases). Germline values: CDR1 SGDLS, CDR2 YYNGEE. CDR3 size: 15 residues. Trimming took off 0 bases at V and 2 bases at J, with 6 bases between the two ends. The CDR3 reads CASSVEGTGANVLTF. The CDR3 DNA follows: TGTGCCAGCAGCGTAGAGGGGACTGGGGCCAACGTCCTGACTTTC.

The V gene is TRBV7-9, the J gene TRBJ2-3, with 8 bases identical to TRBD2. CDR3 length: 14 amino acids. Germline loops: CDR1 SEHNR, CDR2 FQNEAQ (reference sequence). The J segment lost 5 bases and the V segment lost 5 bases, leaving 6 bases of the junction unmatched. The CDR3 spells CASSPSGSIDTQYF. As DNA, the CDR3 is TGTGCCAGCAGCCCGAGCGGGAGTATAGATACGCAGTATTTT.

The CDR3 DNA is TGTGCCAGCAGTTTTCGGACTAGCGGGTTCAATGAGCAGTTCTTC. This translates into CASSFRTSGFNEQFF. The chain links TRBV27 to TRBJ2-1; 11 nucleotides match TRBD2. This CDR3 contains 15 residues. CDR1 is MNHEY, CDR2 SMNVEV, per germline (reference sequence). Germline trimming cut 3 bases from V and 6 bases from J; bases unmatched to any gene: 4.

This clone was counted between two and nine times. The gene calls are TRBV6-5 and TRBJ1-2, with no clear D. From germline, CDR1 is MNHEY and CDR2 SVGAGI. The ends were cut back, 6 bases at V and 7 bases at J, with 12 bases in the middle. The CDR3 runs 12 residues. The chain's CDR3 is CASSRGRGGYTF. The CDR3 DNA reads TGTGCCAGCAGCCGAGGCCGGGGTGGCTACACCTTC.

The chain joins TRBV2 to TRBJ2-5; 9 bases fit TRBD1. There are 15 residues in the CDR3. CDR1 and CDR2 from the germline V gene are SNHLY and FYNNEI. The ends lost 6 bases at V and 5 bases at J; junction bases unmatched: 10. CDR3 sequence (DNA): TGTGCCAGCAGCGTGACAGGGGGAGGTTCGGAGACCCAGTACTTC. Amino acids: CASSVTGGGSETQYF. Full variable domain (remainder filled in from reference TRBV2 and TRBJ2-5): EPEVTQTPSHQVTQMGQEVILRCVPISNHLYFYWYRQILGQKVEFLVSFYNNEISEKSEIFDDQFSVERPDGSNFTLKIRSTKLEDSAMYFCASSVTGGGSETQYFGPGTRLLVL.

The rearrangement links TRBV11-2 to TRBJ2-7; 8 nucleotides align to TRBD2. The germline gives CDR1 SGHAT, CDR2 FQNNGV. This CDR3 is 14 amino acids long. Unmatched junction bases numbered 6, after V lost 8 bases and J lost 0 bases. The CDR3 DNA reads as TGTGCCAGCGGCGGGAGGCGGGACTCCTACGAGCAGTACTTC. This sequence encodes CASGGRRDSYEQYF.

Only a few counts were recorded for this clone. The V call is TRBV29-1, the J call TRBJ2-1; TRBD2 matches 12 bases. Germline CDR1 is SQVTM and CDR2 is ANQGSEA. The CDR3 sequence is 17 residues long. V lost 3 bases and J lost 8; bases outside the gene matches: 14. The CDR3 region has the DNA TGCAGCGTTGAGGGACTAGCGGGCGGCAGACTAAGGGATGAGCAGTTCTTC. This codes for CSVEGLAGGRLRDEQFF.

This clone was seen only a few times. The V call is TRBV15, the J call TRBJ1-2, with D possibly being TRBD1 (6 bases). There are 14 residues in the CDR3. The germline CDR1 and CDR2 sequences are LNHNV and YYDKDF (reference sequence). The V end was cut by 5 bases, the J end by 0 bases, with 10 bases between. This CDR3 reads CATSQGSPNYGYTF. DNA of the CDR3: TGTGCCACCAGCCAGGGGTCCCCTAACTATGGCTACACCTTC.

This clone was recorded once. This chain connects TRBV29-1 to TRBJ1-5; 7 bases align to TRBD1. Germline V gives CDR1 SQVTM, CDR2 ANQGSEA. V lost 6 bases to trimming and J lost 0 bases; unmatched junction nucleotides: 2. The CDR3 has 13 residues. CDR3 amino acids: CSVRTGSNQPQHF. The CDR3 DNA is TGCAGCGTAAGGACAGGTAGCAATCAGCCCCAGCATTTT.

This clone was counted between two and nine times. The rearrangement uses TRBV15 and TRBJ2-3; D is ambiguous. V lost 0 bases to trimming and J lost 2 bases, with 9 bases between them. This CDR3 has 15 amino acids. Germline values: CDR1 LNHNV, CDR2 YYDKDF (reference sequence). The CDR3 reads CATSREEPNTDTQYF. The CDR3 DNA reads TGTGCCACCAGCAGAGAGGAGCCTAACACAGATACGCAGTATTTT.

This chain joins TRBV6-5 and TRBJ1-1, with D perhaps matching TRBD1 (6 bases). CDR1 MNHEY and CDR2 SVGAGI come from the germline V gene. The V end was cut by 6 bases, the J end by 7 bases, with 15 bases between. This CDR3 contains 13 residues. The CDR3 nucleotides are TGTGCCAGCAGCTACGATAGGGGGAGTGAAGCTTTCTTT. It translates to CASSYDRGSEAFF.